This T cell receptor beta chain was identified in a study of T cells after posttransplantation cyclophosphamide. The study's findings and limits: Tissue-infiltrating T cells from skin or gut overlapped little with blood T cells. Recipient CMV seropositivity and CMV reactivation strongly tracked TRB clonality.

Worth noting for this clone: The antigen is not known.

Controls had myeloablative marrow grafts with methotrexate and calcineurin inhibitor, sampled at 1 year. The CDR3 has 18 amino acids. Germline CDR1 SGHTA, CDR2 FQGNSA. Losses at the gene ends were 5 bases for V and 0 bases for J; bases not matched to a gene: 11. Sequencing used immunoSEQ multiplex PCR; TCRdb keeps in-frame clones, though not all of them. The sample yields approximately 16,000 clones, less than 90% seen once. Sequenced here: PBMCs, sampled 350 to 400 days after allogeneic stem cell transplant with calcineurin inhibitor and methotrexate. The chain employs TRBV7-2 and TRBJ2-5; TRBD2 matches at 11 bases. The receptor's source is a male patient between 18 and 35 years old who received an allogeneic stem cell transplant from a related donor, was CMV-positive, and had no GVHD. Some of the T cells might come from the graft donor. The DNA for the CDR3 is TGTGCCAGCAGCCTCCGACTAGCGGGATCTTCGTACCAAGAGACCCAGTACTTC. Amino acid sequence: CASSLRLAGSSYQETQYF.